This T cell receptor (beta chain) is from a study of Ad26.COV2.S vaccination and SARS-CoV-2 variants. Study-wide context: Each vaccinee took Ad26.COV2.S intramuscularly, once or twice 56 days apart. Study-level findings and limits: Reportedly, after vaccination the spike-specific CD8+ and CD4+ T cell responses displayed substantial breadth.

Comments on this clone: The target antigen is unknown.

The treatment: around 19 received Ad26.COV2.S at low or high dose, single or two shots; 5 received placebo; per-sample allocation not given. Specimens were obtained on day 63 following the first vaccine or placebo injection. An 18-55-year-old adult in Boston served as donor. The data were produced by immunoSEQ multiplex PCR, yet TCRdb's version contains in-frame clones alone and is incomplete. The profile covers hundreds of thousands of clones, with around 86% appearing a single time and about 3.4% taken by the ten largest. CDR3 size: 14 residues. CDR1 and CDR2 from the germline V gene are LGHNA and YSLEER. The V end was cut by 6 bases, the J end by 2 bases, with 12 bases between.

The clonotype originates from a person between 18 and 59 years old who received the Ad26.COV2.S COVID-19 vaccine or a placebo. Here the sequenced sample was peripheral blood, taken in a trial of Ad26.COV2.S vaccine versus placebo. The chain has TRBV4-3 and TRBJ2-3; D remains ambiguous. The CDR3 loop reads CASSMGRDTDTQYF. The DNA for the CDR3 is TGCGCCAGCAGTATGGGAAGGGACACAGATACGCAGTATTTT.